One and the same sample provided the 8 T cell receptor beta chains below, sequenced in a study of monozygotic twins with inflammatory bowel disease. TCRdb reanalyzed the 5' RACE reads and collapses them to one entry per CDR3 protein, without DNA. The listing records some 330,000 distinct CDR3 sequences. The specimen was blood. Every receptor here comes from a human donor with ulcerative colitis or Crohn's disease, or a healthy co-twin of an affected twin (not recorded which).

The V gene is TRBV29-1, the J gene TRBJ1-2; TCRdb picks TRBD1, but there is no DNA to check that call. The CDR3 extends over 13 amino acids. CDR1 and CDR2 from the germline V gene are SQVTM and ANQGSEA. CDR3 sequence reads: CSVRGQGREGYTF. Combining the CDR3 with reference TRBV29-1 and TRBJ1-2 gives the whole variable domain SAVISQKPSRDICQRGTSLTIQCQVDSQVTMMFWYRQQPGQSLTLIATANQGSEATYESGFVIDKFPISRPNLTFSTLTVSNMSPEDSSIYLCSVRGQGREGYTFGSGTRLTVV.

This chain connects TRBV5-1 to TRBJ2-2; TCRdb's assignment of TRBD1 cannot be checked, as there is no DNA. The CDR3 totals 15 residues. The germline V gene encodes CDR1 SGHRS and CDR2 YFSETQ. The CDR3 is CASSLESPPAGELFF.

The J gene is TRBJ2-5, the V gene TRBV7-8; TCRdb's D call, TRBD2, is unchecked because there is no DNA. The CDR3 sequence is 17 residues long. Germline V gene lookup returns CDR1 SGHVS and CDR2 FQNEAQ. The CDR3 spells CASSPGLAGGRRDTQYF.

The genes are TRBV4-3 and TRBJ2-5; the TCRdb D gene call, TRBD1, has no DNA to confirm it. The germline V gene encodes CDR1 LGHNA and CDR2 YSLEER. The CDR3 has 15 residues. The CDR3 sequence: CASSQERTVAVTQYF.

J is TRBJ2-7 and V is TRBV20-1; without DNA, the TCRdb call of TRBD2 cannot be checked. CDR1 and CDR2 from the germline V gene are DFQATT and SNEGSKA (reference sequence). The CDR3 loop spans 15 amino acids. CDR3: CSARGVELGGYEQYF.

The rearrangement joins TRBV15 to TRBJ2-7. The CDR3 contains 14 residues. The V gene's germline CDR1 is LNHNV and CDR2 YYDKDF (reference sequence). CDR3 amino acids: CATSRDPGRSEQYF.

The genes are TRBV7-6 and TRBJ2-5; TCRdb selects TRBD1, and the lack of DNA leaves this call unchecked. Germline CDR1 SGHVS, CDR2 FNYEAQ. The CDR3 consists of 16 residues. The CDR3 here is CASSHPFSASQETQYF.

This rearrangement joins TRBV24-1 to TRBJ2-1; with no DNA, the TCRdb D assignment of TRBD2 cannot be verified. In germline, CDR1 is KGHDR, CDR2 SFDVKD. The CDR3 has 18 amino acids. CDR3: CATSDPAGTSVSYNEQFF.